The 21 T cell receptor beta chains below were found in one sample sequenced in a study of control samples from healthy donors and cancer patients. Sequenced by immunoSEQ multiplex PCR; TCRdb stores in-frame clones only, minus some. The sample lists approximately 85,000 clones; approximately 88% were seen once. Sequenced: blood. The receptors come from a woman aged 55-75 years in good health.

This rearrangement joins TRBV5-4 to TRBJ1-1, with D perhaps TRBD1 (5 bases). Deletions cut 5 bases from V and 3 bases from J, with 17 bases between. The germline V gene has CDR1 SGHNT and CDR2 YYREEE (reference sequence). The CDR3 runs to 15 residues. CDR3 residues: CASRSLWGGDTEAFF. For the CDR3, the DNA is TGTGCCAGCAGGTCTCTTTGGGGCGGGGACACTGAAGCTTTCTTT.

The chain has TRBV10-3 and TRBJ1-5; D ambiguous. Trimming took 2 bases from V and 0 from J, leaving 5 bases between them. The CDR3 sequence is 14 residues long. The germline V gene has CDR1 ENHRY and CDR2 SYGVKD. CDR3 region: CAISETDSNQPQHF. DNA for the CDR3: TGTGCCATCAGTGAGACTGATAGCAATCAGCCCCAGCATTTT.

The CDR3 DNA is TGTGCCAGCAGCTTAGCCACAGATACGCAGTATTTT. Translation gives CASSLATDTQYF. V and J are TRBV7-8 and TRBJ2-3; D gene ambiguous. This CDR3 contains 12 residues. V was shortened by 0 bases and J by 2 bases, with 0 bases between the two germline ends. CDR1 and CDR2 (germline): SGHVS, FQNEAQ.

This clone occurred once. CDR3 residues: CASSLAGPESYVDEQFF. CDR3 nucleotide sequence: TGTGCCAGCAGCTTAGCCGGGCCAGAGTCGTATGTGGATGAGCAGTTCTTC. V and J are TRBV7-9 and TRBJ2-1; unclear D gene. The germline V and J ends were trimmed by 0 bases and 8 bases, with 20 bases remaining between them. This CDR3 has 17 residues. In germline, CDR1 is SEHNR, CDR2 FQNEAQ (reference sequence).

CDR3 region: CASSPPGLVFYEQYF. In DNA form, the CDR3 reads TGTGCCAGCAGCCCGCCGGGACTAGTCTTCTACGAGCAGTACTTC. The chain carries TRBV11-2 and TRBJ2-7; 8 bases are a match to TRBD2. CDR3 length equals 15 residues. Germline assignment: CDR1 SGHAT and CDR2 FQNNGV. Trimming took 5 bases from V and 3 from J; bases not matched to a gene: 9. Full variable domain (rest looked up from reference TRBV11-2 and TRBJ2-7): EAGVAQSPRYKIIEKRQSVAFWCNPISGHATLYWYQQILGQGPKLLIQFQNNGVVDDSQLPKDRFSAERLKGVDSTLKIQPAKLEDSAVYLCASSPPGLVFYEQYFGPGTRLTVT.

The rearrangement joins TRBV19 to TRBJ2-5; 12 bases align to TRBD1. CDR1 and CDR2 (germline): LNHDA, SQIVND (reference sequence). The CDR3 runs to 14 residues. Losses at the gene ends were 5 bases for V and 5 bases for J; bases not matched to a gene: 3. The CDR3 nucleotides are TGTGCCAGTAGTGGGACAGGGGGCTTTGAGACCCAGTACTTC. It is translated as CASSGTGGFETQYF.

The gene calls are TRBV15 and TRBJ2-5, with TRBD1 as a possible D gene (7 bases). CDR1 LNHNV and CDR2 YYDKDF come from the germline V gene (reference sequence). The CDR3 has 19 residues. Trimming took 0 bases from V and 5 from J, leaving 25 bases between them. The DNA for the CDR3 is TGTGCCACCAGCAGAGATCGGGGTGGGGGCAGGGGGGCTTTGGAGACCCAGTACTTC. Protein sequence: CATSRDRGGGRGALETQYF.

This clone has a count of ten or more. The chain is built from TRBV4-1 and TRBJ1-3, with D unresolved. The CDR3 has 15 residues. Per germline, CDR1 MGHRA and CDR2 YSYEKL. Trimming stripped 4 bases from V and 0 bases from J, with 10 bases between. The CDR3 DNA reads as TGCGCCAGCAGCCCAGTCTGGGGCTCTGGAAACACCATATATTTT. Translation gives CASSPVWGSGNTIYF.

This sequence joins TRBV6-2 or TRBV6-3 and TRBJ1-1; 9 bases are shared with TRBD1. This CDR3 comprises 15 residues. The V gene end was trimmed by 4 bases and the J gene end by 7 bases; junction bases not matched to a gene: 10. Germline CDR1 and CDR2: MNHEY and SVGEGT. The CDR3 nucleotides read TGTGCCAGCAGTTGGAACAGGGGGCGTTCGATTGAAGCTTTCTTT. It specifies CASSWNRGRSIEAFF.

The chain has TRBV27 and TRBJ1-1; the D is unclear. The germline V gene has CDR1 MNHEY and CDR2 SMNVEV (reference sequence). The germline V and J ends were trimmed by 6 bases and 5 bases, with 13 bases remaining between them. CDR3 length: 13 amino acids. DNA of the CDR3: TGTGCCAGCAGCCAAGGCTTAGGGACTGAAGCTTTCTTT. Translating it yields CASSQGLGTEAFF.

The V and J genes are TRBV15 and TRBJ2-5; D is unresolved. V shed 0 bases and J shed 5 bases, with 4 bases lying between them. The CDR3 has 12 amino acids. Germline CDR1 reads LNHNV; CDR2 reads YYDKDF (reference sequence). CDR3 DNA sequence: TGTGCCACCAGCAGAGATCTGGAGACCCAGTACTTC. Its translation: CATSRDLETQYF.

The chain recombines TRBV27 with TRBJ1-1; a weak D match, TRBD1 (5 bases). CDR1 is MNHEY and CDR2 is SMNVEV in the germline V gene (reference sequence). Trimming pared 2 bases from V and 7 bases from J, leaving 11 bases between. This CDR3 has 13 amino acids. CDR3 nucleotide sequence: TGTGCCAGCAGTTTAGCGGGGGGAAGTGAAGCTTTCTTT. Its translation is CASSLAGGSEAFF.

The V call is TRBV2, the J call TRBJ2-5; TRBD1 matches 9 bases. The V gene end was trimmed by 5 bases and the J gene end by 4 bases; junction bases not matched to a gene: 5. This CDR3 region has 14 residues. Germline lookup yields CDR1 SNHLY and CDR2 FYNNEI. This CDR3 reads CASSPYRGLETQYF. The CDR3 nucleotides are TGTGCCAGCAGTCCGTACAGGGGGCTAGAGACCCAGTACTTC.

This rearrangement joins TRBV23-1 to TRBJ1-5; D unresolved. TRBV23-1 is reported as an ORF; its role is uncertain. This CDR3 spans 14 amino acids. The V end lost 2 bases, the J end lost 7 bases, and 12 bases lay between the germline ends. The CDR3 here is CASSQNRARQPQHF. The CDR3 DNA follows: TGCGCCAGCAGTCAAAATCGTGCTCGGCAGCCCCAGCATTTT.

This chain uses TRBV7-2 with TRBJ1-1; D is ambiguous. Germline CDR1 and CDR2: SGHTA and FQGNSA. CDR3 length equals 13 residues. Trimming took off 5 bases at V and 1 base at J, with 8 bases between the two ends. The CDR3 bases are TGTGCCAGCAGCCAATACTGGAACACTGAAGCTTTCTTT. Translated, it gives CASSQYWNTEAFF.

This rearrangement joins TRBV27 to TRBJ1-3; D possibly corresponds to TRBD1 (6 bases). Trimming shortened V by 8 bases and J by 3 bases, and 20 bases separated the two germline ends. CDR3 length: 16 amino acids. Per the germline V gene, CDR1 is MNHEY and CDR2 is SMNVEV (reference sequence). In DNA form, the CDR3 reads TGTGCCAGCTGCGAGATGTGGGGGGCAAGTGGAAACACCATATATTTT. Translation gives CASCEMWGASGNTIYF.

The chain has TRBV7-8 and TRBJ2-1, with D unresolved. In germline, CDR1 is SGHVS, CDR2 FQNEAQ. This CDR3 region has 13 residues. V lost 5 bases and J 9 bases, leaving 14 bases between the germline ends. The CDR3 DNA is TGTGCCAGCAGCCCTCTAGGTTACGGTGAGCAGTTCTTC. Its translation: CASSPLGYGEQFF. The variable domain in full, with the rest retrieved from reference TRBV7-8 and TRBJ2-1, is GAGVSQSPRYKVAKRGQDVALRCDPISGHVSLFWYQQALGQGPEFLTYFQNEAQLDKSGLPSDRFFAERPEGSVSTLKIQRTQQEDSAVYLCASSPLGYGEQFFGPGTRLTVL.

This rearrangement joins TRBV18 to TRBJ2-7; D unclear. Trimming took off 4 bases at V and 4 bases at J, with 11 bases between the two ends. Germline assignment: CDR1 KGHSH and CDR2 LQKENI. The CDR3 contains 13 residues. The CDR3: CASSQGNGYEQYF. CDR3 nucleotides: TGTGCCAGCTCACAGGGAAACGGGTACGAGCAGTACTTC.

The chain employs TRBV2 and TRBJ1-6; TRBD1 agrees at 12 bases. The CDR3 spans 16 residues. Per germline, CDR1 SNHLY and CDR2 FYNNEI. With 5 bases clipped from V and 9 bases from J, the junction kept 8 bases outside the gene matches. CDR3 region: CASSRGQGAKGSPLHF. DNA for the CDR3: TGTGCCAGCAGTCGGGGACAGGGGGCAAAAGGTTCACCCCTCCACTTT.

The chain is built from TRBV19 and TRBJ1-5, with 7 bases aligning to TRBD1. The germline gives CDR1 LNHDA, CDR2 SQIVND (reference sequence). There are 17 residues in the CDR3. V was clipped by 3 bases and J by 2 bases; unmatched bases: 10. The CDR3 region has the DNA TGTGCCAGTAGTATCGGGGACAGACGAAGACGCAATCAGCCCCAGCATTTT. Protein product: CASSIGDRRRRNQPQHF.

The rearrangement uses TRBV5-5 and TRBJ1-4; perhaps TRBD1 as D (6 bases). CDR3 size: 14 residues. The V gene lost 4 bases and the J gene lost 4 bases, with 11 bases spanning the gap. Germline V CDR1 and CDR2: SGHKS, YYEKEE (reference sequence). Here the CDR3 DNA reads TGTGCCAGCAGCCCGGGACACATTAATGAAAAACTGTTTTTT. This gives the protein CASSPGHINEKLFF. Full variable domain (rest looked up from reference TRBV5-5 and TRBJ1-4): DAGVTQSPTHLIKTRGQQVTLRCSPISGHKSVSWYQQVLGQGPQFIFQYYEKEERGRGNFPDRFSARQFPNYSSELNVNALLLGDSALYLCASSPGHINEKLFFGSGTQLSVL.